Each of the 22 T cell receptor beta chains below was sequenced from the same sample in a study of blood T cell repertoires in COVID-19. Sequenced by immunoSEQ multiplex PCR; TCRdb stores in-frame clones only, minus some. Among fewer than 250,000 clones listed, roughly 85% were seen once. The specimen sequenced was peripheral blood. All receptors derive from a woman between 40 and 55 years old with active or convalescent COVID-19.

The rearrangement links TRBV2 to TRBJ1-2; 7 bases align to TRBD1. Germline loops: CDR1 SNHLY, CDR2 FYNNEI. Unmatched junction bases numbered 7, after V lost 0 bases and J lost 6 bases. The CDR3 contains 15 residues. CDR3 DNA sequence: TGTGCCAGCAGTGAAGCGCGGGCAGGGGGTGATGGCTACACCTTC. Residues: CASSEARAGGDGYTF.

The chain uses TRBV18 and TRBJ1-5; no definite D call. CDR1 is KGHSH and CDR2 is LQKENI in the germline V gene. The germline V and J ends were trimmed by 3 bases and 0 bases, with 6 bases remaining between them. The CDR3 runs to 14 residues. CDR3 amino acids: CASSPGYSNQPQHF. The DNA for the CDR3 is TGTGCCAGCTCACCCGGGTATAGCAATCAGCCCCAGCATTTT.

This chain joins TRBV29-1 and TRBJ1-2, with a tentative D call TRBD1 (6 bases). Between the trimmed V and J ends, which lost 7 bases and 8 bases, there was a span of 14 bases. This CDR3 spans 11 amino acids. CDR1 is SQVTM, CDR2 ANQGSEA, per germline. The CDR3 loop is CSAGQTKGYTF. DNA of the CDR3: TGCAGCGCCGGACAGACAAAGGGCTACACCTTC.

With respect to this clone: Other DNA variants within this sample encode the same CDR3. The gene calls are TRBV9 and TRBJ1-3; weak D call: TRBD1 (5 bases). The CDR3 length is 15 residues. CDR1 is SGDLS, CDR2 YYNGEE, per germline. V was pared by 4 bases and J by 0 bases, with 11 bases between. For the CDR3, the DNA is TGTGCCAGCAGCCCGACTGGGGCCTCTGGAAACACCATATATTTT. Its protein is CASSPTGASGNTIYF.

This chain uses TRBV11-1 with TRBJ1-4; TRBD1 matches at 7 bases. The V gene end was trimmed by 5 bases and the J gene end by 4 bases; junction bases not matched to a gene: 4. CDR1 is SGHAT, CDR2 FQDESV, per germline (reference sequence). The CDR3 has 14 amino acids. In DNA form, the CDR3 reads TGTGCCAGCAGCCAACAGGGGATTAATGAAAAACTGTTTTTT. This gives the protein CASSQQGINEKLFF.

The rearrangement joins TRBV4-3 to TRBJ1-6; weak D call: TRBD1 (5 bases). CDR3 length: 15 amino acids. The germline CDR1 and CDR2 sequences are LGHNA and YSLEER. V was shortened by 0 bases and J by 6 bases, with 9 bases between the two germline ends. CDR3 in amino acids: CASSQERRGNSPLHF. The CDR3 bases are TGCGCCAGCAGCCAAGAACGGAGGGGTAATTCACCCCTCCACTTT.

This clone was detected only once. The chain combines TRBV10-3 with TRBJ2-3; no definite D call. Germline loops: CDR1 ENHRY, CDR2 SYGVKD. CDR3 length equals 14 residues. The V and J ends lost 3 bases and 2 bases respectively, with 9 bases between them. For the CDR3, the DNA is TGTGCCATCAGTGAACGAGACAACACAGATACGCAGTATTTT. Protein product: CAISERDNTDTQYF.

The chain carries TRBV6-5 and TRBJ1-4; 8 bases align to TRBD1. Trimming cost V 4 bases and J 7 bases; bases outside gene matches: 8. This CDR3 is 15 amino acids long. Germline CDR1 and CDR2: MNHEY and SVGAGI. The CDR3 nucleotides are TGTGCCAGCAGTTCAGGGGGCGGTGTTGCTGAAAAACTGTTTTTT. Amino acid sequence: CASSSGGGVAEKLFF.

This clone was recorded only once. The chain recombines TRBV16 with TRBJ2-1, with 9 bases lining up with TRBD1. V lost 0 bases to trimming and J lost 9 bases; unmatched junction nucleotides: 15. The germline V gene encodes CDR1 KGHSY and CDR2 FQNENV. This CDR3 is built from 18 residues. The CDR3 loop is CASSQSPFRDRAGGEQFF. The CDR3 nucleotides are TGTGCCAGCAGCCAATCCCCGTTCCGGGACAGGGCAGGGGGTGAGCAGTTCTTC.

This rearrangement joins TRBV7-9 to TRBJ1-5, with TRBD1 identical over 8 bases. Unmatched junction bases numbered 10, after V lost 5 bases and J lost 4 bases. The length of the CDR3 is 16 residues. The germline CDR1 and CDR2 sequences are SEHNR and FQNEAQ (reference sequence). The CDR3 DNA reads TGTGCCAGCAGCCGAACCGACAGGGGATGGAATCAGCCCCAGCATTTT. This gives the protein CASSRTDRGWNQPQHF. The full variable domain, its missing parts supplied by reference TRBV7-9 and TRBJ1-5, is DTGVSQNPRHKITKRGQNVTFRCDPISEHNRLYWYRQTLGQGPEFLTYFQNEAQLEKSRLLSDRFSAERPKGSFSTLEIQRTEQGDSAMYLCASSRTDRGWNQPQHFGDGTRLSIL.

This clone was recorded once. The chain uses TRBV29-1 and TRBJ2-1; 13 nucleotides align to TRBD2. V was pared by 5 bases and J by 6 bases, with 4 bases of the junction left unmatched. The CDR3 covers 14 residues. Germline CDR1 reads SQVTM; CDR2 reads ANQGSEA. In nucleotides, the CDR3 is TGCAGCGTTCCCAGGACTAGCGGGGGCAATGAGCAGTTCTTC. The encoded protein is CSVPRTSGGNEQFF.

This rearrangement joins TRBV7-8 to TRBJ1-6, with D tentatively TRBD1 (6 bases). Germline CDR1 and CDR2: SGHVS and FQNEAQ. The V end lost 1 base, the J end lost 6 bases, and 10 bases lay between the germline ends. This CDR3 contains 15 residues. In nucleotides, the CDR3 is TGTGCCAGCAGCTTAGAGGGGACATTTAATTCACCCCTCCACTTT. Translation gives CASSLEGTFNSPLHF. Complete variable domain (other parts from reference TRBV7-8 and TRBJ1-6): GAGVSQSPRYKVAKRGQDVALRCDPISGHVSLFWYQQALGQGPEFLTYFQNEAQLDKSGLPSDRFFAERPEGSVSTLKIQRTQQEDSAVYLCASSLEGTFNSPLHFGNGTRLTVT.

The chain has TRBV5-1 and TRBJ1-4, with D tentatively TRBD1 (6 bases). Between the trimmed V and J ends, which lost 3 bases and 7 bases, there was a span of 13 bases. Germline assignment: CDR1 SGHRS and CDR2 YFSETQ. This CDR3 region has 14 residues. CDR3 nucleotide sequence: TGCGCCAGCAGCTCTGGAGAAGGGGGTGAAAAACTGTTTTTT. This encodes CASSSGEGGEKLFF.

The CDR3 coding sequence is TGTGCCAGCAGTTACTCCAGGCTAGCTTCCTACGAGCAGTACTTC. Protein sequence: CASSYSRLASYEQYF. V usage is TRBV6-5 and J usage is TRBJ2-7; D may be TRBD2 (5 bases). Germline loops: CDR1 MNHEY, CDR2 SVGAGI. The V end was cut by 0 bases, the J end by 1 base, with 10 bases between. The CDR3 sequence is 15 residues long.

The chain employs TRBV7-9 and TRBJ1-3; D remains ambiguous. The germline V gene has CDR1 SEHNR and CDR2 FQNEAQ (reference sequence). V lost 5 bases and J lost 1, with 12 bases in between. The CDR3 covers 15 residues. The CDR3 protein is CASSHEQLSGNTIYF. The CDR3 DNA sequence: TGTGCCAGCAGCCACGAACAGCTTTCTGGAAACACCATATATTTT.

The chain uses TRBV5-1 and TRBJ2-3; 8 positions match TRBD2. The length of the CDR3 is 15 residues. With 4 bases clipped from V and 5 bases from J, the junction kept 9 bases outside the gene matches. Germline CDR1 and CDR2: SGHRS and YFSETQ. As DNA, the CDR3 is TGCGCCAGCAGCCGGACACGGGGGGGAGGAGATACGCAGTATTTT. It yields the protein CASSRTRGGGDTQYF. The complete variable domain, with remaining parts taken from reference TRBV5-1 and TRBJ2-3, reads KAGVTQTPRYLIKTRGQQVTLSCSPISGHRSVSWYQQTPGQGLQFLFEYFSETQRNKGNFPGRFSGRQFSNSRSEMNVSTLELGDSALYLCASSRTRGGGDTQYFGPGTRLTVL.

This clone appeared once. V gene TRBV2 combines with J gene TRBJ1-5; 8 positions agree with TRBD1. The V gene end was trimmed by 5 bases and the J gene end by 11 bases; junction bases not matched to a gene: 8. The CDR3 length is 13 residues. From germline, CDR1 is SNHLY and CDR2 FYNNEI. The CDR3 sequence is CASSKGQESAQHF. CDR3 sequence (DNA): TGTGCCAGCAGTAAGGGACAGGAATCAGCCCAGCATTTT.

V gene TRBV2 combines with J gene TRBJ2-2, with 7 bases that match TRBD2. CDR1 and CDR2 from the germline V gene are SNHLY and FYNNEI. This CDR3 has 14 amino acids. The V and J ends lost 9 bases and 5 bases, in that order; junction bases with no gene match: 9. The CDR3 DNA sequence: TGTGCCAGTAACGGGAGGAGTGGGACCGGGGAGCTGTTTTTT. Encoded protein: CASNGRSGTGELFF.

This clone has a single count. Written as DNA, the CDR3 is TGCGCCAGCAGCCAAGAACGGCTAGCCCAAACCTACGAGCAGTACTTC. This encodes CASSQERLAQTYEQYF. The rearrangement joins TRBV4-1 to TRBJ2-7; D might be TRBD2 (5 bases). V lost 0 bases and J lost 2, with 14 bases in between. CDR3 length equals 16 residues. Per germline, CDR1 MGHRA and CDR2 YSYEKL.

This chain joins TRBV10-3 and TRBJ1-2; D is unresolved. CDR3 length: 14 residues. Trimming pared 0 bases from V and 3 bases from J, leaving 8 bases between. CDR1 and CDR2 from the germline V gene are ENHRY and SYGVKD. CDR3 residues: CAISESGRDYGYTF. In nucleotides, the CDR3 is TGTGCCATCAGTGAGTCCGGGAGAGACTATGGCTACACCTTC.

This clone was counted once. The rearrangement joins TRBV15 to TRBJ1-4; 10 nucleotides line up with TRBD1. With V trimmed by 1 base and J by 6 bases, 5 bases remained unmatched. The germline V gene has CDR1 LNHNV and CDR2 YYDKDF (reference sequence). The CDR3 is made up of 16 amino acids. CDR3 bases: TGTGCCACCAGCAGAGCCTACGGGACAGGGGATGAAAAACTGTTTTTT. Its protein is CATSRAYGTGDEKLFF.

As DNA, the CDR3 is TGTGCCAGCACCCCGACCCGGGAGCGGTACGAGCAGTACTTC. It specifies CASTPTRERYEQYF. The chain couples TRBV21-1 to TRBJ2-7; the table's D call, TRBD2, was not checked against the DNA. TRBV21-1 is designated a pseudogene. CDR3 size: 14 residues.